This T cell receptor (beta chain) stems from a study of T cells in Graves' hyperthyroidism and ophthalmopathy. This clonotype turned up a few times. Its antigen is not known. From RNA transcripts, TCR beta CDR3 regions were amplified. First-round RT-PCR targeting the TCR CDR3 was performed with the HTBI primer set. TCRdb fed the multiplex PCR reads into MiXCR, producing one record per CDR3 protein. The sample has 650,000 to 750,000 distinct CDR3 sequences, around 13% seen once. Notes on the study in general: Most thyroid clonotypes that were expanded above 0.001 also turned up in blood.

The V gene lost 3 bases and the J gene lost 5 bases, with 6 bases spanning the gap. CDR3 length: 12 residues. Germline lookup yields CDR1 MGHRA and CDR2 YSYEKL. Material for sequencing was blood. The V call is TRBV4-1, the J call TRBJ2-3; D is unclear. The sequence derives from a woman in her late teens or twenties with Graves' hyperthyroidism. In DNA, the CDR3 is TGCGCCAGCAGCCAGTCCATAGATACGCAGTATTTT. Amino acids: CASSQSIDTQYF.